This T cell receptor beta chain was obtained from a study of blood T cells in healthy people across ages. Study results and limitations: Researchers said unsorted PBMCs prevented a conclusive naive versus antigen-experienced comparison.

With a J-beta primer mix and a sample-barcoded 5' primer, a second PCR ran 7 to 11 cycles. TCRdb re-called the 5' RACE reads with MiXCR, one entry per CDR3 protein. The repertoire holds about 1.1 million distinct CDR3 sequences, with 35% to 45% as singletons. Those donating, healthy Caucasian individuals from Russia, were aged roughly 6 to 90. V lost 5 bases and J lost 5; bases outside the gene matches: 6. CDR3 length equals 14 residues. Concerning this clonotype itself: The antigen remains undetermined.

Sequences were obtained from blood. This sequence joins TRBV12-3 or TRBV12-4 and TRBJ1-5, with 7 bases aligning to TRBD1. This receptor was obtained from a man between 18 and 29 years old in good health. The CDR3 DNA reads TGTGCCAGCAGTCCAAACAGGGGTCATCAGCCCCAGCATTTT. Residues: CASSPNRGHQPQHF.